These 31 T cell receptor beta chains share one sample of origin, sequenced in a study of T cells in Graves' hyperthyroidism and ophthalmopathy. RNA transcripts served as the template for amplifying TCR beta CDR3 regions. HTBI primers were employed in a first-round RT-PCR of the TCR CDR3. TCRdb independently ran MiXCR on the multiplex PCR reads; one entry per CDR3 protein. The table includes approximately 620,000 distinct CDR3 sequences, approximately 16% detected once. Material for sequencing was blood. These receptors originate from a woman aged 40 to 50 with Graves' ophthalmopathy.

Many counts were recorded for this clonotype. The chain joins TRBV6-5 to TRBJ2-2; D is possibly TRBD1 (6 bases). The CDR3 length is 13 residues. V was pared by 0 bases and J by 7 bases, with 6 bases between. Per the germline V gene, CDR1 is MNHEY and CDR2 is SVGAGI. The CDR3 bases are TGTGCCAGCAGTTACTCCAGGGGCGGGGAGCTGTTTTTT. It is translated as CASSYSRGGELFF.

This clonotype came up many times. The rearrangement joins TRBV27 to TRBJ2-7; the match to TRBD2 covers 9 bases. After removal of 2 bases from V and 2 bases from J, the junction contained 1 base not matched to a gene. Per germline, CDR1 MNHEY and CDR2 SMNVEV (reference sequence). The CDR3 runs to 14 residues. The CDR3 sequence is CASSLVAGAYEQYF. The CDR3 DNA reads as TGTGCCAGCAGTTTAGTAGCGGGGGCCTACGAGCAGTACTTC.

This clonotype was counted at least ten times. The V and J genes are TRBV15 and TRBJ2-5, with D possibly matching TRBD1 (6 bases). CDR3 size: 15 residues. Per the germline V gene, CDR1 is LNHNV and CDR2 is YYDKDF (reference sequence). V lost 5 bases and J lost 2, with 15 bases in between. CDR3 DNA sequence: TGTGCCACCAGCGAGGTGTGGACAGATCAAGAGACCCAGTACTTC. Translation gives CATSEVWTDQETQYF.

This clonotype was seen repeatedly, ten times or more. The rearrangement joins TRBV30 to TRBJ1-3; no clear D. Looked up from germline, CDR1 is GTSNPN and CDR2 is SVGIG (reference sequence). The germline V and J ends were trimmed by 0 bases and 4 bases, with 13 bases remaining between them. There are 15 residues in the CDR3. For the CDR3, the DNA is TGTGCCTGGAGTGTAGGTGGACCCGCGGGAAACACCATATATTTT. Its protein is CAWSVGGPAGNTIYF.

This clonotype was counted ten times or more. For the CDR3, the DNA is TGTGCCAGCTCAGCACGGAACACTGAAGCTTTCTTT. This codes for CASSARNTEAFF. V and J are TRBV18 and TRBJ1-1, with no clear D. Trimming removed 5 bases from V and 1 base from J, with 5 bases in between. Germline CDR1 KGHSH, CDR2 LQKENI. CDR3 size: 12 residues. Supplemented by reference TRBV18 and TRBJ1-1, the full variable domain reads NAGVMQNPRHLVRRRGQEARLRCSPMKGHSHVYWYRQLPEEGLKFMVYLQKENIIDESGMPKERFSAEFPKEGPSILRIQQVVRGDSAAYFCASSARNTEAFFGQGTRLTVV.

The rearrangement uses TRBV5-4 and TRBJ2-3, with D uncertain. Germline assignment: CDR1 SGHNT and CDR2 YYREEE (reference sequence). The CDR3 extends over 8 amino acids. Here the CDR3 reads CAADTQYF. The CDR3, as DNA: TGTGCAGCAGATACGCAGTATTTT.

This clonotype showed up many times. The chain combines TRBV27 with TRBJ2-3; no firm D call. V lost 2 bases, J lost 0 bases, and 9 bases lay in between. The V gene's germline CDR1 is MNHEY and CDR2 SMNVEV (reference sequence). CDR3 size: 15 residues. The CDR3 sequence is CASSLQRPSTDTQYF. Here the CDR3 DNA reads TGTGCCAGCAGTTTACAGCGACCTAGCACAGATACGCAGTATTTT.

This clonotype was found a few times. CDR3 loop: CAWGPLGLPKETQYF. DNA for the CDR3: TGTGCCTGGGGCCCCCTGGGACTCCCTAAAGAGACCCAGTACTTC. The chain combines TRBV30 with TRBJ2-5; D is possibly TRBD2 (6 bases). Looked up from germline, CDR1 is GTSNPN and CDR2 is SVGIG (reference sequence). This CDR3 is 15 amino acids long. V was pared by 5 bases and J by 3 bases, with 19 bases between.

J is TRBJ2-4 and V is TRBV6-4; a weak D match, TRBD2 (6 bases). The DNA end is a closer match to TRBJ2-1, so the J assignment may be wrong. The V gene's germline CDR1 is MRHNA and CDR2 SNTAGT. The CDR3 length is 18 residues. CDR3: CASSDSIELELAKNIQFF. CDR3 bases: TGTGCCAGCAGTGACTCGATAGAACTAGAACTAGCCAAAAACATTCAGTTCTTC.

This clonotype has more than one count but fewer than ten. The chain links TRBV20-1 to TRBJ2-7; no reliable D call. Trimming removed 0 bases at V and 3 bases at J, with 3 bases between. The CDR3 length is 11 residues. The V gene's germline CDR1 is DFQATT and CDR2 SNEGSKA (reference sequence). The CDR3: CSARELYEQYF. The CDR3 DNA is TGCAGTGCTAGAGAGCTCTACGAGCAGTACTTC.

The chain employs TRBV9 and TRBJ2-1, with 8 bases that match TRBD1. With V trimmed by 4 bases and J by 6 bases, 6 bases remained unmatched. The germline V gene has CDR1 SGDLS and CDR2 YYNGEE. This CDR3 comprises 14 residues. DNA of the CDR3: TGTGCCAGCAGCCGACAGGGGTTAAGCAATGAGCAGTTCTTC. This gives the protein CASSRQGLSNEQFF.

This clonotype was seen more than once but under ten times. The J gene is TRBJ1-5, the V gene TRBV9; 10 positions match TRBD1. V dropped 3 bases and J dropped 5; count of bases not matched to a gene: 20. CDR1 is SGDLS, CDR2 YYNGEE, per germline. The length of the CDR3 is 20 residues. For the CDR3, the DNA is TGTGCCAGCAGCGGTCGATACCGGGACAGGGGCCACGATGTCGATCAGCCCCAGCATTTT. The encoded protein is CASSGRYRDRGHDVDQPQHF.

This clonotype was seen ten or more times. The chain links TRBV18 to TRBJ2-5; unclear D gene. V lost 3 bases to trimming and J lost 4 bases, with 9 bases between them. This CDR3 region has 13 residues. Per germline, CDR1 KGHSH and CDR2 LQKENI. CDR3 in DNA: TGTGCCAGCTCACCCGACCCGGGAGAGACCCAGTACTTC. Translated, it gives CASSPDPGETQYF.

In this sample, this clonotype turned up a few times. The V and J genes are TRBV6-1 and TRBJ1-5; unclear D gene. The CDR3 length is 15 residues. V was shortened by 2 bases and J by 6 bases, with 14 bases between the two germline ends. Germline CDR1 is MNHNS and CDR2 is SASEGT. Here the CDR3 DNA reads TGTGCCAGCAGTGAAACGGGAGTGTTCGGTCAGCCCCAGCATTTT. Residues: CASSETGVFGQPQHF.

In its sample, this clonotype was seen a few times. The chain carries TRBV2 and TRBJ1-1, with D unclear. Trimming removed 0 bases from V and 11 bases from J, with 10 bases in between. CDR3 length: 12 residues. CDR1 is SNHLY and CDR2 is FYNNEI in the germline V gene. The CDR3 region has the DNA TGTGCCAGCAGTGAAGCGGCAGGAGTTGCTTTCTTT. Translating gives CASSEAAGVAFF.

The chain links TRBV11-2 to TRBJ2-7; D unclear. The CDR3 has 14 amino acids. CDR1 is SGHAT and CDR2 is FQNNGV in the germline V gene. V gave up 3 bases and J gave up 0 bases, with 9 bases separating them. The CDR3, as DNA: TGTGCCAGCAGCTTCACATTGAGCTCCTACGAGCAGTACTTC. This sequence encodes CASSFTLSSYEQYF.

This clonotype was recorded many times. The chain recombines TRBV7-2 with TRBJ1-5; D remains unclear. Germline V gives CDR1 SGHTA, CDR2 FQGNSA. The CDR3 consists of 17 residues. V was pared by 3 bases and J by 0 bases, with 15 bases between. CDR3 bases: TGTGCCAGCAGCTTCTCCTATGGAGCCTATAGCAATCAGCCCCAGCATTTT. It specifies CASSFSYGAYSNQPQHF.

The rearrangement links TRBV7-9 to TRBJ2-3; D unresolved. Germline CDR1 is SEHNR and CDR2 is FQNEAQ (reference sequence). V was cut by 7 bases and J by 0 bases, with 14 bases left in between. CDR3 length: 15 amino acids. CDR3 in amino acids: CASKSHQTSTDTQYF. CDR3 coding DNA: TGTGCCAGCAAGAGTCACCAAACTAGCACAGATACGCAGTATTTT.

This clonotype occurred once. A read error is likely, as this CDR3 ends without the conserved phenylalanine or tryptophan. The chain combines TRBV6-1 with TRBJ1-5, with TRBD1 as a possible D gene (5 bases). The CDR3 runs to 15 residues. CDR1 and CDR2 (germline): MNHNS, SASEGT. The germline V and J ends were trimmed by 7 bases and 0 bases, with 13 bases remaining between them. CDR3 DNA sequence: TGTGCCAGCATTGTTGGGACTGCTAGCAATCAGCCCCAGCATCTT. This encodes CASIVGTASNQPQHL.

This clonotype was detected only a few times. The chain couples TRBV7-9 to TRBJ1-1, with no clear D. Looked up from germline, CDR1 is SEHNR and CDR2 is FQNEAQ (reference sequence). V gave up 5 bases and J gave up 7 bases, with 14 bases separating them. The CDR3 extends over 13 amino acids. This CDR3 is CASSPRTLGEAFF. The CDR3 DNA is TGTGCCAGCAGCCCGAGGACCTTAGGTGAAGCTTTCTTT.

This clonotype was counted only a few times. CDR3 in amino acids: CASSTRQAGYNEQFF. CDR3 bases: TGTGCCAGCAGCACCCGACAGGCTGGGTACAATGAGCAGTTCTTC. This chain connects TRBV7-2 to TRBJ2-1; D is perhaps TRBD1 (6 bases). The CDR3 loop spans 15 amino acids. Trimming cost V 5 bases and J 4 bases, with 15 bases left between them. Germline V lookup: CDR1 SGHTA, CDR2 FQGNSA.

CDR3 protein: CASSHGLAGGSNEQFF. CDR3 DNA: TGCGCCAGCAGCCATGGTCTAGCGGGAGGCTCCAATGAGCAGTTCTTC. This chain uses TRBV4-1 with TRBJ2-1, with TRBD2 matching over 11 bases. The CDR3 has 16 residues. CDR1 MGHRA and CDR2 YSYEKL come from the germline V gene. The V segment lost 3 bases and the J segment 6 bases; nucleotides outside the gene matches: 7.

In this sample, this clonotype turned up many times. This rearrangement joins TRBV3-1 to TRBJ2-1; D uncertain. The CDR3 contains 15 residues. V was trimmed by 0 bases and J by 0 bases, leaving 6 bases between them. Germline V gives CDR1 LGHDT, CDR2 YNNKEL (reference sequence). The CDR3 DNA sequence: TGTGCCAGCAGCCAAGAAGCCATCTCCTACAATGAGCAGTTCTTC. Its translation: CASSQEAISYNEQFF.

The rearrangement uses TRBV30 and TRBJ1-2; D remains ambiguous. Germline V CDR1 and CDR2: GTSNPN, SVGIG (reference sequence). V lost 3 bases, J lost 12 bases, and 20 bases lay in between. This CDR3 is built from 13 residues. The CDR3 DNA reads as TGTGCCTGGAGCTTTCTTGGTCCCGCGCGGCACACCTTC. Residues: CAWSFLGPARHTF.

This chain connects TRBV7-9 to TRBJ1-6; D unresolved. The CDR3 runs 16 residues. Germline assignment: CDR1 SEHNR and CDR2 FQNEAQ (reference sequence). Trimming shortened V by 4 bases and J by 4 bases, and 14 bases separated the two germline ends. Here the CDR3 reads CASSSTRAWYNSPLHF. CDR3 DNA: TGTGCCAGCAGCTCTACTAGGGCCTGGTATAATTCACCCCTCCACTTT.

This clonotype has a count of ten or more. The CDR3 nucleotides are TGTGCCAGCCGGGCTCTTGGCCCGACAACCTACAATGAGCAGTTCTTC. It translates to CASRALGPTTYNEQFF. The chain recombines TRBV6-1 with TRBJ2-1; D is unresolved. V was cut by 8 bases and J by 2 bases, with 19 bases left in between. Germline V gene data show CDR1 as MNHNS and CDR2 as SASEGT. The CDR3 consists of 16 residues.

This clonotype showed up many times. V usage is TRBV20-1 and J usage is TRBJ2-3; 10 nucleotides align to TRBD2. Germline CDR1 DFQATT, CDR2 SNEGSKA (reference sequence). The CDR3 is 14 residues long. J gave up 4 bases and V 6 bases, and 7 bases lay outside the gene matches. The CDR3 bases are TGCAGTGCACCCCCTAGCGGGGGCCCAGATACGCAGTATTTT. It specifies CSAPPSGGPDTQYF.

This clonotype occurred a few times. This chain's CDR3 is CASSVGTLLGHEQFF. The CDR3 DNA reads as TGTGCCAGCAGCGTCGGGACTCTACTTGGGCATGAGCAGTTCTTC. This rearrangement joins TRBV11-2 to TRBJ2-1; maybe TRBD2 (6 bases). From germline, CDR1 is SGHAT and CDR2 FQNNGV. CDR3 size: 15 residues. The V end was cut by 5 bases, the J end by 8 bases, with 19 bases between.

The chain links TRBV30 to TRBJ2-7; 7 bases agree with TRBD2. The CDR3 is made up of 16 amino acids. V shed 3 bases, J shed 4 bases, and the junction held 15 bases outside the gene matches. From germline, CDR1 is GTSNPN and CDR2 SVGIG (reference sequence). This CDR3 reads CAWSPDLGGRGYEQYF. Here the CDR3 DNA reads TGTGCCTGGAGCCCCGATCTGGGCGGGAGAGGATACGAGCAGTACTTC.

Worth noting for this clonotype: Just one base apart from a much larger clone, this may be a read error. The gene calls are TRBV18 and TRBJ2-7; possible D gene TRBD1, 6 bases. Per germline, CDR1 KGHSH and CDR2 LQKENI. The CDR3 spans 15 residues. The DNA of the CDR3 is TGTGTCAGCTCACCCCCGACAGGTCGCGCCTACGAGCAGTACTTC. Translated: CVSSPPTGRAYEQYF.

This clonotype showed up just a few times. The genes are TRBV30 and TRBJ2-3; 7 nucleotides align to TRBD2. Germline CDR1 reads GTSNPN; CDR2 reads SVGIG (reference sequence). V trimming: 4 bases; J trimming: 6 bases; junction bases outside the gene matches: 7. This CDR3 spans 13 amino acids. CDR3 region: CAWNDGGGDTQYF. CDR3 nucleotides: TGTGCCTGGAATGACGGGGGAGGGGATACGCAGTATTTT.